Presented here are 28 T cell receptor beta chains from one specimen sequenced in a study of blood T cell repertoires in COVID-19. The protocol was immunoSEQ multiplex PCR, while the TCRdb copy is restricted to in-frame clones and leaves out a portion. Of roughly 250,000 clones in the sample, approximately 85% were seen once. Sequencing input: peripheral blood. Receptors originate from a man between 40 and 49 years old with acute or convalescent COVID-19.

V is TRBV5-1 and J is TRBJ2-1; weak D call: TRBD1 (6 bases). The CDR3 contains 15 residues. With 5 bases removed from V and 0 bases from J, the gap between germline ends came to 12 bases. The germline V gene has CDR1 SGHRS and CDR2 YFSETQ. This CDR3 reads CASSKGESSYNEQFF. The DNA for the CDR3 is TGCGCCAGCAGTAAGGGGGAGAGCTCCTACAATGAGCAGTTCTTC.

This chain joins TRBV4-3 and TRBJ1-6; D not certain. V lost 0 bases and J 0 bases, leaving 9 bases between the germline ends. The CDR3 has 17 amino acids. Looked up from germline, CDR1 is LGHNA and CDR2 is YSLEER. Here the CDR3 DNA reads TGCGCCAGCAGCCAAGAGTGGGCCAGCTCCTATAATTCACCCCTCCACTTT. Translation gives CASSQEWASSYNSPLHF.

This clone was recorded once. The chain combines TRBV6-6 with TRBJ1-1; D is uncertain. V dropped 0 bases and J dropped 2 bases, with 7 bases sitting between them. This CDR3 has 14 amino acids. CDR1 is MNHNY, CDR2 SVGAGI, per germline (reference sequence). CDR3: CASSYSAGNTEAFF. CDR3 DNA: TGTGCCAGCAGTTACTCGGCAGGAAACACTGAAGCTTTCTTT.

The chain links TRBV5-3 to TRBJ1-3, with a tentative D call TRBD1 (5 bases). TRBV5-3 is treated as an ORF (open reading frame) with a function not yet certain. Trimming left V 9 bases short and J 8 bases short, with 15 bases between. The CDR3 totals 12 residues. In nucleotides, the CDR3 is TGTGCCACCCGACAGCTCGGACACACCATATATTTT. Its translation is CATRQLGHTIYF.

This chain joins TRBV24-1 and TRBJ2-2; D gene unclear. Germline V gene lookup returns CDR1 KGHDR and CDR2 SFDVKD. The V end was cut by 7 bases, the J end by 1 base, with 6 bases between. The CDR3 is 13 residues long. The CDR3 DNA reads as TGTGCCACCAGGGGCCTGAACACCGGGGAGCTGTTTTTT. It codes for CATRGLNTGELFF.

V and J are TRBV12-1 and TRBJ2-3; the table's D gene call, TRBD2, was not cross checked with the DNA. TRBV12-1 counts as a pseudogene. This CDR3 spans 16 amino acids. The CDR3 nucleotides read TGTGCCAGCAGTGAGGGCCACTCCGGGTTGGGAGATACGCAGTATTTT. As protein: CASSEGHSGLGDTQYF.

The rearrangement joins TRBV9 to TRBJ2-2; tentatively, D is TRBD2 (6 bases). The CDR3 length is 15 residues. Trimming cost V 2 bases and J 0 bases, with 8 bases left between them. In germline, CDR1 is SGDLS, CDR2 YYNGEE. The CDR3 region is CASSVSGANTGELFF. CDR3 bases: TGTGCCAGCAGCGTGTCGGGGGCGAACACCGGGGAGCTGTTTTTT.

The chain couples TRBV7-8 to TRBJ1-2; 8 positions agree with TRBD1. The CDR3 contains 15 residues. Germline CDR1 reads SGHVS; CDR2 reads FQNEAQ. The V and J ends lost 1 base and 4 bases, in that order; junction bases with no gene match: 5. CDR3 in DNA: TGTGCCAGCAGCTTAGACAGGGGGTATTCCTATGGCTACACCTTC. This translates into CASSLDRGYSYGYTF.

The rearrangement joins TRBV5-4 to TRBJ2-5, with 7 bases aligning to TRBD2. The CDR3 runs 15 residues. CDR1 SGHNT and CDR2 YYREEE come from the germline V gene (reference sequence). Trimming took 2 bases from V and 2 from J; bases not matched to a gene: 6. CDR3 sequence (DNA): TGTGCCAGCAGCTTAGCCTTGGGGGGGCAAGAGACCCAGTACTTC. It specifies CASSLALGGQETQYF.

This clone was seen only a few times. The genes are TRBV19 and TRBJ1-6; tentative D call: TRBD1 (5 bases). This CDR3 is built from 14 residues. The V end lost 4 bases, the J end lost 7 bases, and 11 bases lay between the germline ends. Germline lookup yields CDR1 LNHDA and CDR2 SQIVND (reference sequence). Written as DNA, the CDR3 is TGTGCCAGTAGTACCCTCGGGGGGAATTCACCCCTCCACTTT. Its translation is CASSTLGGNSPLHF.

This chain joins TRBV7-2 and TRBJ2-7; 7 nucleotides line up with TRBD1. The V gene end was trimmed by 5 bases and the J gene end by 3 bases; junction bases not matched to a gene: 13. Germline-derived CDR1 and CDR2 are SGHTA and FQGNSA. CDR3 size: 16 residues. The CDR3 bases are TGTGCCAGCAGCCTCACACCCGGGGCAGGGGGCTACGAGCAGTACTTC. Translating it yields CASSLTPGAGGYEQYF.

The chain is built from TRBV7-9 and TRBJ2-5, with a tentative D call TRBD2 (5 bases). The CDR3 is made up of 11 amino acids. V was pared by 7 bases and J by 5 bases, with 8 bases between. Germline CDR1 reads SEHNR; CDR2 reads FQNEAQ (reference sequence). CDR3 DNA: TGTGCCAGCACCTCGGGGGAGACCCAGTACTTC. This encodes CASTSGETQYF.

The chain uses TRBV6-5 and TRBJ1-5; perhaps TRBD1 as D (5 bases). V gave up 6 bases and J gave up 5 bases, with 14 bases separating them. The germline gives CDR1 MNHEY, CDR2 SVGAGI. The CDR3 loop spans 14 amino acids. The CDR3 region has the DNA TGTGCCAGCAGCTGGGGCAGTTGGGATCAGCCCCAGCATTTT. Its translation is CASSWGSWDQPQHF.

The rearrangement links TRBV6-6 to TRBJ1-3; D ambiguous. CDR1 is MNHNY, CDR2 SVGAGI, per germline (reference sequence). V was pared by 6 bases and J by 4 bases, with 16 bases between. This CDR3 has 15 residues. The CDR3 region is CASSLGAERGNTIYF. The CDR3 bases are TGTGCCAGCAGCCTAGGCGCGGAAAGGGGAAACACCATATATTTT.

This sequence joins TRBV5-1 and TRBJ1-1, with 8 bases fitting TRBD1. There are 15 residues in the CDR3. With V trimmed by 2 bases and J by 5 bases, 8 bases remained unmatched. Germline values: CDR1 SGHRS, CDR2 YFSETQ. Here the CDR3 DNA reads TGCGCCAGCAGCTTCTTAACAGGGGGAATTACTGAAGCTTTCTTT. This translates into CASSFLTGGITEAFF. The whole variable domain, filled in from reference TRBV5-1 and TRBJ1-1, reads KAGVTQTPRYLIKTRGQQVTLSCSPISGHRSVSWYQQTPGQGLQFLFEYFSETQRNKGNFPGRFSGRQFSNSRSEMNVSTLELGDSALYLCASSFLTGGITEAFFGQGTRLTVV.

For this clone: The junction does not match germline at one end; this may be a read error. The rearrangement links TRBV7-9 to TRBJ2-7, with a weak D call TRBD2 (5 bases). The CDR3 runs to 13 residues. The germline gives CDR1 SEHNR, CDR2 FQNEAQ (reference sequence). CDR3 loop: CASSLAGSTGVRF. The CDR3 nucleotides are TGTGCCAGCAGCTTAGCGGGGAGTACCGGGGTTCGGTTC. Full variable domain (remainder filled in from reference TRBV7-9 and TRBJ2-7): DTGVSQNPRHKITKRGQNVTFRCDPISEHNRLYWYRQTLGQGPEFLTYFQNEAQLEKSRLLSDRFSAERPKGSFSTLEIQRTEQGDSAMYLCASSLAGSTGVRFGPGTRLTVT.

The chain is built from TRBV5-1 and TRBJ2-2; the D is unclear. Germline CDR1 SGHRS, CDR2 YFSETQ. Deletions cut 1 base from V and 4 bases from J, with 14 bases between. CDR3 length: 16 residues. The CDR3 spells CASSLTSRVGTGELFF. The CDR3 DNA reads as TGCGCCAGCAGCTTGACGTCTCGGGTGGGCACCGGGGAGCTGTTTTTT.

The CDR3 here is CASSTLGGGNQPQHF. The CDR3 DNA reads as TGTGCCAGCAGCACTCTGGGAGGCGGGAATCAGCCCCAGCATTTT. The V and J genes are TRBV6-5 and TRBJ1-5, with no clear D. Germline-derived CDR1 and CDR2 are MNHEY and SVGAGI. This CDR3 region has 15 residues. V lost 6 bases and J lost 4, with 16 bases in between.

The genes are TRBV6-2 or TRBV6-3 and TRBJ1-5; D may be TRBD1 (6 bases). CDR1 is MNHEY and CDR2 is SVGEGT in the germline V gene. The CDR3 has 14 amino acids. The V end lost 4 bases, the J end lost 5 bases, and 12 bases lay between the germline ends. In DNA form, the CDR3 reads TGTGCCAGCAGTTGGGGGGGCGAGGATCAGCCCCAGCATTTT. Protein product: CASSWGGEDQPQHF.

The chain is built from TRBV7-8 and TRBJ1-5; 7 positions match TRBD1. The junction had 9 bases not matched to a gene; V was cut back by 4 bases and J by 3 bases. The length of the CDR3 is 16 residues. Germline V gives CDR1 SGHVS, CDR2 FQNEAQ. CDR3 bases: TGTGCCAGCAGCTACGGGACAGCGAGTCTCAATCAGCCCCAGCATTTT. This gives the protein CASSYGTASLNQPQHF. Filled out from reference TRBV7-8 and TRBJ1-5, the complete variable domain reads GAGVSQSPRYKVAKRGQDVALRCDPISGHVSLFWYQQALGQGPEFLTYFQNEAQLDKSGLPSDRFFAERPEGSVSTLKIQRTQQEDSAVYLCASSYGTASLNQPQHFGDGTRLSIL.

The rearrangement joins TRBV7-8 to TRBJ2-7, with 9 bases identical to TRBD2. The ends lost 6 bases at V and 6 bases at J; junction bases unmatched: 12. CDR1 and CDR2 from the germline V gene are SGHVS and FQNEAQ. The CDR3 has 15 residues. This CDR3 is CASRPRQGGGGEQYF. CDR3 nucleotides: TGTGCCAGCAGACCGAGACAGGGCGGGGGGGGCGAGCAGTACTTC.

V and J are TRBV9 and TRBJ2-1; a weak D match, TRBD2 (6 bases). CDR1 is SGDLS, CDR2 YYNGEE, per germline. The V end lost 4 bases, the J end lost 8 bases, and 13 bases lay between the germline ends. This CDR3 region has 13 residues. CDR3 region: CASSRGGEDEQFF. The CDR3, as DNA: TGTGCCAGCAGCCGAGGAGGGGAAGATGAGCAGTTCTTC.

The chain uses TRBV27 and TRBJ1-2, with 9 bases aligning to TRBD1. V was pared by 5 bases and J by 8 bases, with 12 bases of the junction left unmatched. Germline CDR1 reads MNHEY; CDR2 reads SMNVEV (reference sequence). The CDR3 loop spans 15 amino acids. CDR3 sequence: CASSPIQGAIYGYTF. The DNA for the CDR3 is TGTGCCAGCAGTCCAATACAGGGGGCGATTTACGGCTACACCTTC.

V and J are TRBV4-2 and TRBJ1-4, with D uncertain. The CDR3 spans 13 residues. V lost 2 bases to trimming and J lost 5 bases, with 6 bases between them. Germline V lookup: CDR1 LGHNA, CDR2 YNFKEQ. CDR3 amino acids: CASSQLRNEKLFF. In DNA, the CDR3 is TGTGCCAGCAGCCAACTACGGAATGAAAAACTGTTTTTT.

The chain employs TRBV27 and TRBJ1-5; D is possibly TRBD1 (6 bases). The CDR3 has 14 amino acids. Germline values: CDR1 MNHEY, CDR2 SMNVEV (reference sequence). Trimming left V 2 bases short and J 3 bases short, with 8 bases between. The CDR3 DNA follows: TGTGCCAGCAGTTTAGGACAGACCAATCAGCCCCAGCATTTT. This encodes CASSLGQTNQPQHF.

This CDR3 is CASSHSYEQYF. The CDR3 DNA sequence: TGTGCCAGCAGCCACAGCTACGAGCAGTACTTC. The V gene is TRBV6-5, the J gene TRBJ2-7; D gene unclear. The germline V gene encodes CDR1 MNHEY and CDR2 SVGAGI. This CDR3 is 11 amino acids long. V gave up 6 bases and J gave up 3 bases, with 6 bases separating them.

The chain recombines TRBV5-1 with TRBJ1-1; TRBD1 aligns across 7 bases. Germline trimming cut 3 bases from V and 1 base from J; bases unmatched to any gene: 3. The CDR3 contains 14 residues. Germline-derived CDR1 and CDR2 are SGHRS and YFSETQ. This CDR3 reads CASSSTGQNTEAFF. In nucleotides, the CDR3 is TGCGCCAGCAGCTCGACAGGGCAGAACACTGAAGCTTTCTTT.

CDR3 in DNA: TGTGCCAGCAGCTTAGAAACGGGAGGATATGCTTTCTTT. This gives the protein CASSLETGGYAFF. This sequence joins TRBV7-2 and TRBJ1-1, with D uncertain. The germline V and J ends were trimmed by 1 base and 11 bases, with 14 bases remaining between them. Germline V gives CDR1 SGHTA, CDR2 FQGNSA. The CDR3 is 13 amino acids.